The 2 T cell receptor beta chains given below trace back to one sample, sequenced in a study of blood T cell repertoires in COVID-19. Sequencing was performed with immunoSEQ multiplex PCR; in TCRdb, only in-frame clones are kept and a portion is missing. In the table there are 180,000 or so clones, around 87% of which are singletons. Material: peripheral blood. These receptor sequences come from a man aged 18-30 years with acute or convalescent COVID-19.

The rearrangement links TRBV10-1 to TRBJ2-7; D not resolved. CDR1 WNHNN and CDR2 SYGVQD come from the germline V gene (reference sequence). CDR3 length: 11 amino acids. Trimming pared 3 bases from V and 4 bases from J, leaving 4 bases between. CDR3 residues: CASSDRYEQYF. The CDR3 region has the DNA TGCGCCAGCAGTGACCGGTACGAGCAGTACTTC.

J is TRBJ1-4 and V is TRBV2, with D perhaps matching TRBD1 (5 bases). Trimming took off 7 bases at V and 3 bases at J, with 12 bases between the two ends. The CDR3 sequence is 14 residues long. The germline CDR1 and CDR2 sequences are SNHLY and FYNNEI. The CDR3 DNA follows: TGTGCCAGCAACGGGGGTTCGGCTAATGAAAAACTGTTTTTT. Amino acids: CASNGGSANEKLFF.